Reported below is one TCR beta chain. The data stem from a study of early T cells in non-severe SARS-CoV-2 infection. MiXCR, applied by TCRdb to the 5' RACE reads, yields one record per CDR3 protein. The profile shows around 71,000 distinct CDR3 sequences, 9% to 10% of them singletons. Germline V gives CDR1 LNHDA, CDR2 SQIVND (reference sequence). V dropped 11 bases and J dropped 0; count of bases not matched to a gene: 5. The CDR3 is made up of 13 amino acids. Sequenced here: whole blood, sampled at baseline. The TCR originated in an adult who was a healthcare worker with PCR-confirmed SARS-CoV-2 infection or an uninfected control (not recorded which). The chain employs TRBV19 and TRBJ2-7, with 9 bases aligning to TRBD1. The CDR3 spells CAAGTGSSYEQYF. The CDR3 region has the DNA TGTGCCGCCGGGACAGGGAGCTCCTACGAGCAGTACTTC.